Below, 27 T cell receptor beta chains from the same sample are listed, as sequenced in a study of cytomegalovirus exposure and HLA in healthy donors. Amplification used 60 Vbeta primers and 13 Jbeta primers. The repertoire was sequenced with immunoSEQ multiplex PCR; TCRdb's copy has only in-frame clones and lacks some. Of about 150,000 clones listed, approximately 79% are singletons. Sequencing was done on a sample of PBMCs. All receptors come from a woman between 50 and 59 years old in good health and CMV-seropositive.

DNA for the CDR3: TGTGCCAGCAGCTTGATAGTCAGGGGGCGAAGAAACTATGGCTACACCTTC. It translates to CASSLIVRGRRNYGYTF. The rearrangement uses TRBV5-8 and TRBJ1-2; TRBD1 agrees at 8 bases. This CDR3 has 17 amino acids. The junction had 10 bases not matched to a gene; V was cut back by 1 base and J by 2 bases. Germline V lookup: CDR1 SGHTS, CDR2 YDEGEE.

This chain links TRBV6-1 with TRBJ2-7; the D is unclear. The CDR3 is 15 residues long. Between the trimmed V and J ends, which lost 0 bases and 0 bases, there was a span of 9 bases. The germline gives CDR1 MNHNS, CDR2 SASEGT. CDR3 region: CASSEAAHPSYEQYF. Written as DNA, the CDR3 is TGTGCCAGCAGTGAAGCGGCACACCCCTCCTACGAGCAGTACTTC.

In DNA form, the CDR3 reads TGTGCCAGCAGCTTAGGCGGGACAGGGGGTTCTGGAGCTTTCTTT. This gives the protein CASSLGGTGGSGAFF. The chain uses TRBV11-2 and TRBJ1-1; 11 bases fit TRBD1. The CDR3 loop spans 15 amino acids. Trimming at V came to 1 base and at J to 10 bases, leaving 8 bases not matched to a gene. Germline-derived CDR1 and CDR2 are SGHAT and FQNNGV.

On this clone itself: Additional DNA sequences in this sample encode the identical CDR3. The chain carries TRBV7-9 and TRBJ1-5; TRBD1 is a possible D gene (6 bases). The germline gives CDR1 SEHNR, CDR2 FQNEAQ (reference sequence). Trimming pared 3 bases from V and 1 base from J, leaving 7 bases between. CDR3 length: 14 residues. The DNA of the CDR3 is TGTGCCAGCAGCTTGGACAGCAGCAATCAGCCCCAGCATTTT. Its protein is CASSLDSSNQPQHF.

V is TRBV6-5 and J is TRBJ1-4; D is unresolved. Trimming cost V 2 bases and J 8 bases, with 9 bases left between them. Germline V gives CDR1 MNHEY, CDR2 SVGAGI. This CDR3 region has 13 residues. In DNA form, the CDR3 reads TGTGCCAGCAGTTACGGGCATAGGGAAAAACTGTTTTTT. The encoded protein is CASSYGHREKLFF.

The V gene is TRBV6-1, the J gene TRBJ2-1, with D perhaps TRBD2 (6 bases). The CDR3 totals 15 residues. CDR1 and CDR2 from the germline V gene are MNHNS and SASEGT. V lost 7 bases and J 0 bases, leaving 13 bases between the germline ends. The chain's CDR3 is CASTSSGGSYNEQFF. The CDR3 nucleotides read TGTGCCAGCACCTCATCCGGGGGCTCCTACAATGAGCAGTTCTTC.

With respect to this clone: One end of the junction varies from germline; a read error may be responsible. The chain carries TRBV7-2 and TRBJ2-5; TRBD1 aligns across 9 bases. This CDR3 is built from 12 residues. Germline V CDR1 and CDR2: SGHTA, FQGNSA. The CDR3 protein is CASSERPGTGNF. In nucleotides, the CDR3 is TGTGCCAGCAGCGAACGTCCCGGGACAGGGAACTTC.

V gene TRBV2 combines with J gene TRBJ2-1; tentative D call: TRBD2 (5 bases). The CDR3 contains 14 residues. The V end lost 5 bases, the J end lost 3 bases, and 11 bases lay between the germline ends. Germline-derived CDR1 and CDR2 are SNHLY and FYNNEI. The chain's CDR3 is CASSRPRDYNEQFF. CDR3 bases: TGTGCCAGCAGTAGGCCCCGGGACTACAATGAGCAGTTCTTC.

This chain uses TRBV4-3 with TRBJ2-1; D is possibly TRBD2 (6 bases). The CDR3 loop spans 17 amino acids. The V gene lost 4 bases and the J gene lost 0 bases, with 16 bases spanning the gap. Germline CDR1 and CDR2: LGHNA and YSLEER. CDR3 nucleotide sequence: TGCGCCAGCAGCCCACGACTAGACTCTCCCTCCTACAATGAGCAGTTCTTC. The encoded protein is CASSPRLDSPSYNEQFF.

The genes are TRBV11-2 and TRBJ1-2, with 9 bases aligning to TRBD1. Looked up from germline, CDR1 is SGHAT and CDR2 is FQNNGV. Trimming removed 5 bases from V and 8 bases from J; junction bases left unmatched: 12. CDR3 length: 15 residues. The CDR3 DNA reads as TGTGCCAGCAGCGTGGGGACAGGGATGTCTTGGGGCTACACCTTC. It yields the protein CASSVGTGMSWGYTF.

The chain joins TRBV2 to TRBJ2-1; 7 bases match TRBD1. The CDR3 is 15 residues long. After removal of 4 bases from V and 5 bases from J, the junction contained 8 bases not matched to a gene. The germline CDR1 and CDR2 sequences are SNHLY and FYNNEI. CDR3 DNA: TGTGCCAGCAGTGCGACAGGGAACATACACAATGAGCAGTTCTTC. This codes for CASSATGNIHNEQFF.

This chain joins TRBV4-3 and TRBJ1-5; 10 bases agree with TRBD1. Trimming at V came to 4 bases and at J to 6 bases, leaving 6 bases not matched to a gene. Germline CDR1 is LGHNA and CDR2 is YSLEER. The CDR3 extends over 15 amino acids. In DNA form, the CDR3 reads TGCGCCAGCAGCCCCGGGACAGGGGTCGGTCAGCCCCAGCATTTT. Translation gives CASSPGTGVGQPQHF.

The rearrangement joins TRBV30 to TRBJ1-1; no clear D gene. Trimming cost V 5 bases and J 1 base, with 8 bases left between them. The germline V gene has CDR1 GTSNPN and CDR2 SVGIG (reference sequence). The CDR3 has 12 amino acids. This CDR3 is CAWVRRNTEAFF. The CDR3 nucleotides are TGTGCCTGGGTTAGGAGGAACACTGAAGCTTTCTTT.

The CDR3 spells CASSQDLSGNTIYF. The CDR3 DNA reads TGTGCCAGCAGCCAAGATCTCTCTGGAAACACCATATATTTT. The gene calls are TRBV14 and TRBJ1-3; no firm D call. The germline CDR1 and CDR2 sequences are SGHDN and FVKESK. The CDR3 length is 14 residues. Trimming removed 0 bases at V and 0 bases at J, with 3 bases between.

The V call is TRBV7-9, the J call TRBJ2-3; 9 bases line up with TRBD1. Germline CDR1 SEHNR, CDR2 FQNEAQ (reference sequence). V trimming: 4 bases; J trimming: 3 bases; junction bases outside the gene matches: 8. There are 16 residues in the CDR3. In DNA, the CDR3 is TGTGCCAGCAGCTGGGGAGGACAGGGGAGGACAGATACGCAGTATTTT. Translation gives CASSWGGQGRTDTQYF. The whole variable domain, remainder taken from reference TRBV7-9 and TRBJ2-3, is DTGVSQNPRHKITKRGQNVTFRCDPISEHNRLYWYRQTLGQGPEFLTYFQNEAQLEKSRLLSDRFSAERPKGSFSTLEIQRTEQGDSAMYLCASSWGGQGRTDTQYFGPGTRLTVL.

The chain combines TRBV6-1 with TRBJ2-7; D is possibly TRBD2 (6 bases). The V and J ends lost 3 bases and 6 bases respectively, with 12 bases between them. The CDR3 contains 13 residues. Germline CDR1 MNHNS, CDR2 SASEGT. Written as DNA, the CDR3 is TGTGCCAGCAGTGACCGATGGAGGGGCGAGCAGTACTTC. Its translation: CASSDRWRGEQYF.

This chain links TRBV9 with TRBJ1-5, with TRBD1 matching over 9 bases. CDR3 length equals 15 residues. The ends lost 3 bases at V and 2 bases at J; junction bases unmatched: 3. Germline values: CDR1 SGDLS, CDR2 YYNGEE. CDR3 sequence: CASSAGTGRNQPQHF. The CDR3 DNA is TGTGCCAGCAGCGCCGGGACAGGGCGCAATCAGCCCCAGCATTTT.

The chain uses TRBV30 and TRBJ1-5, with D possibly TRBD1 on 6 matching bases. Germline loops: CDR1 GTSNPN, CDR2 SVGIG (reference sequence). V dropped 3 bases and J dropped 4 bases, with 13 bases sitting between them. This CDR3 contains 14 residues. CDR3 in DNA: TGTGCCTGGAGCTCGGACAGCGTTAATCAGCCCCAGCATTTT. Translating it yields CAWSSDSVNQPQHF.

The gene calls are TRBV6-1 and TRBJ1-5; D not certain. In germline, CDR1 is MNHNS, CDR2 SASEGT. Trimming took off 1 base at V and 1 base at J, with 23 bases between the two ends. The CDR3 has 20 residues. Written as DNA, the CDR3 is TGTGCCAGCAGTGAAGAGTTCTTCCAGTGGGAAGCGGGCAGCAATCAGCCCCAGCATTTT. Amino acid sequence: CASSEEFFQWEAGSNQPQHF.

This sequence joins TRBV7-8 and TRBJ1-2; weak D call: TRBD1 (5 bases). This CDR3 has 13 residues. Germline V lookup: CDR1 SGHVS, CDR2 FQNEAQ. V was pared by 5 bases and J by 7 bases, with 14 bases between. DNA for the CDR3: TGTGCCAGCAGCCCTCAGGGTCGGGTTGGCTACACCTTC. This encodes CASSPQGRVGYTF. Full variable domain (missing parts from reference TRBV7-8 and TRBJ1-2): GAGVSQSPRYKVAKRGQDVALRCDPISGHVSLFWYQQALGQGPEFLTYFQNEAQLDKSGLPSDRFFAERPEGSVSTLKIQRTQQEDSAVYLCASSPQGRVGYTFGSGTRLTVV.

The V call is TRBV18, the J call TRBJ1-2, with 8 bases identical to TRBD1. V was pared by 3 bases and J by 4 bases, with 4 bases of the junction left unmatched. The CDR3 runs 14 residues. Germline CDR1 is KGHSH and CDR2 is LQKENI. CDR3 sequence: CASSPSQGAYGYTF. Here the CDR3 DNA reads TGTGCCAGCTCACCCAGCCAGGGGGCCTATGGCTACACCTTC.

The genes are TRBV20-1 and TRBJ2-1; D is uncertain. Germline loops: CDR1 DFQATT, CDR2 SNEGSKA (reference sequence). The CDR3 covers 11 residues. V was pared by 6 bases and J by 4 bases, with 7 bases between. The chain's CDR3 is CSAPQYNEQFF. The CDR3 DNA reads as TGCAGTGCGCCGCAGTACAATGAGCAGTTCTTC.

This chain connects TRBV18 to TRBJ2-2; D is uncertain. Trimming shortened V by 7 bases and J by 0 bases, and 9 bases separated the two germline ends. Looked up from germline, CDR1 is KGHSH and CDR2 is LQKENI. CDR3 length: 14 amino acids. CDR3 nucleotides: TGTGCCAGCTTAGACATACCGAACACCGGGGAGCTGTTTTTT. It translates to CASLDIPNTGELFF. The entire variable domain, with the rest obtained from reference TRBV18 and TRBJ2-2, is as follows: NAGVMQNPRHLVRRRGQEARLRCSPMKGHSHVYWYRQLPEEGLKFMVYLQKENIIDESGMPKERFSAEFPKEGPSILRIQQVVRGDSAAYFCASLDIPNTGELFFGEGSRLTVL.

CDR3 residues: CASSHRTGGDTEAFF. CDR3 bases: TGCGCCAGCAGCCATAGAACTGGGGGGGACACTGAAGCTTTCTTT. The V gene is TRBV4-1, the J gene TRBJ1-1; tentative D call: TRBD1 (5 bases). The CDR3 loop spans 15 amino acids. Germline CDR1 is MGHRA and CDR2 is YSYEKL. Trimming left V 3 bases short and J 3 bases short, with 14 bases between.

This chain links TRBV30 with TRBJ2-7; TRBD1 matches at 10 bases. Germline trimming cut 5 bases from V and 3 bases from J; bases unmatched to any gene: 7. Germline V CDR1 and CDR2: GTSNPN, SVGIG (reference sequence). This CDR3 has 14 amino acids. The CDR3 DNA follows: TGTGCCTGGGGATGGACAGGGGGAATCTACGAGCAGTACTTC. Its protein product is CAWGWTGGIYEQYF.

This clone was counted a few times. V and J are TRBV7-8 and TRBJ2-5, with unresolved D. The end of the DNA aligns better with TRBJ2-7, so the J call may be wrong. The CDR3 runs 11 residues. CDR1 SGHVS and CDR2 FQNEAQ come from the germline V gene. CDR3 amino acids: CASSLDYEQYF. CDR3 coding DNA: TGTGCCAGCAGCTTAGACTACGAGCAGTACTTC.

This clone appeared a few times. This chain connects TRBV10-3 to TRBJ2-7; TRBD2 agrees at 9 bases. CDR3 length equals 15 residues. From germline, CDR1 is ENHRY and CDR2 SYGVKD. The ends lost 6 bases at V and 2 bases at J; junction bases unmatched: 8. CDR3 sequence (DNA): TGTGCCATCAGCGCCACTAGCGGGCAAACCTACGAGCAGTACTTC. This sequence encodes CAISATSGQTYEQYF.